This is a list of T cell receptor beta chains from one sample in a study of OX40 agonist ivuxolimab in advanced cancers. Data came from immunoSEQ multiplex PCR; TCRdb stores just in-frame clones and leaves some out. The sample yields around 55,000 clones, around 85% seen once. The specimen was CD4+ or CD8+ T cells sorted from blood, collected in a trial of the OX40 agonist ivuxolimab. The receptors derive from an adult with an advanced solid tumor such as melanoma, head and neck, liver or kidney cancer. Each CDR3 is given with its conserved first and last residue. A D gene is named only where the DNA matches it firmly. Clone size is stated in some rows and not others, as once, few, many or a class when expanded.

clone size	V gene	D gene	J gene	CDR3 DNA	CDR3 protein
NA	TRBV7-2	TRBD1	TRBJ1-4	TGTGCCAGCAGACCCGAGACAGGGACTAATGAAAAACTGTTTTTT	CASRPETGTNEKLFF
NA	TRBV9	NA	TRBJ2-5	TGTGCCAGCAGCCTAGAGCCCGGCGGGGAGACCCAGTACTTC	CASSLEPGGETQYF
NA	TRBV5-1	TRBD2	TRBJ2-1	TGCGCCAGCAAATTCCGGGCCACAGCCGGGACTAGCGGCTACAATGAGCAGTTCTTC	CASKFRATAGTSGYNEQFF
NA	TRBV6-5	NA	TRBJ1-4	TGTGCCAGCAGGGAAAACATAGGCGAAAAACTGTTTTTT	CASRENIGEKLFF
NA	TRBV28	NA	TRBJ2-5	TGTGCCAGCGGGCGGGTGGCGATCGAGACCCAGTACTTC	CASGRVAIETQYF
NA	TRBV29-1	NA	TRBJ2-2	TGCAGCGTGACGGGACGGACAAACACCGGGGAGCTGTTTTTT	CSVTGRTNTGELFF
NA	TRBV30	NA	TRBJ1-5	TGTGCCTGGAGCCGTGATAGCAATCAGCCCCAGCATTTT	CAWSRDSNQPQHF
NA	TRBV15	NA	TRBJ1-3	TGTGCCACCAGCAGGGACAACTCTGGAAACACCATATATTTT	CATSRDNSGNTIYF
NA	TRBV7-9	TRBD2	TRBJ2-7	TGTGCCAGCAGGCCGGGGGGGGCTAGCGGCAAATACTTC	CASRPGGASGKYF
NA	TRBV4-2	NA	TRBJ2-7	TGTGCCAGCAGCCAAGACAGGACTTACGAGCAGTACTTC	CASSQDRTYEQYF
once	TRBV6-1	TRBD1	TRBJ2-1	TGTGCCAGCAGTGAAGCGAGGACAGGACCCCTGGGGGATGAGCAGTTCTTC	CASSEARTGPLGDEQFF
NA	TRBV6-1	NA	TRBJ2-5	TGTGCCAGCAGCCGAAGTTCGACCATGAAAGAGACCCAGTACTTC	CASSRSSTMKETQYF
NA	TRBV28	NA	TRBJ2-1	TGTGCCAGCACGACGAGATACAATGAGCAGTTCTTC	CASTTRYNEQFF
NA	TRBV6-6	TRBD1	TRBJ2-2	TGTGCCAGCAGTAGACAGGGGGCCGACACCGGGGAGCTGTTTTTT	CASSRQGADTGELFF
NA	TRBV5-4	NA	TRBJ2-7	TGTGCCAGCAGCGTTCTAGGGGTTGGGGAGCAGTACTTC	CASSVLGVGEQYF
NA	TRBV11-1	TRBD2	TRBJ2-6	TGTGCCAGCAGCTTGCGGGGGAGTGGGGCCAACGTCCTGACTTTC	CASSLRGSGANVLTF
few	TRBV14	TRBD1	TRBJ2-1	TGTGCCAGCAGCCAAGTCCCGGGACAGGAGGGCCATGAGCAGTTCTTC	CASSQVPGQEGHEQFF
NA	TRBV19	NA	TRBJ1-3	TGTGCCAGTAGTATTGGGGGGCCAGGAAACACCATATATTTT	CASSIGGPGNTIYF
NA	TRBV7-6	NA	TRBJ2-1	TGTGCCAGCAGCTTACGGTTAGGGTCCTACAATGAGCAGTTCTTC	CASSLRLGSYNEQFF
once	TRBV5-1	NA	TRBJ2-7	TGCGCCAGCAGCTTGGCGGAACTCTACGAGCAGTACTTC	CASSLAELYEQYF
NA	TRBV2	NA	TRBJ1-1	TGTGCCAGCAATAAAGGGGTGAACACTGAAGCTTTCTTT	CASNKGVNTEAFF
NA	TRBV29-1	NA	TRBJ2-7	TGCAGCGTCGGTGATGGGGGCCTTTACGAGCAGTACTTC	CSVGDGGLYEQYF
NA	TRBV28	TRBD1	TRBJ1-2	TGTGCCAGCAGCTCCGGGACAGGGAGGCCTTATGGCTACACCTTC	CASSSGTGRPYGYTF
NA	TRBV5-1	NA	TRBJ2-2	TGCGCCAGCAGCGTAGCAGGGGATGGAACCGGGGAGCTGTTTTTT	CASSVAGDGTGELFF
NA	TRBV7-3	NA	TRBJ1-1	TGTGCCAGCAGCTTAGGCCTCTCAGCCACTGAAGCTTTCTTT	CASSLGLSATEAFF
NA	TRBV30	NA	TRBJ1-6	TGTGCCTGGAGTCCCCAGGGTAGGGGTTCACCCCTCCACTTT	CAWSPQGRGSPLHF
NA	TRBV19	TRBD1	TRBJ2-4	TGTGCCAGTATCGACCATGGGACAGGGGAAAACATTCAGTACTTC	CASIDHGTGENIQYF
NA	TRBV28	NA	TRBJ2-7	TGTGCCAGCAGTTTACGACACCCCTACGAGCAGTACTTC	CASSLRHPYEQYF
NA	TRBV28	TRBD2	TRBJ2-7	TGTGCCAGCAGTTTATTAGCGGGACAATCCTACGAGCAGTACTTC	CASSLLAGQSYEQYF
NA	TRBV5-6	NA	TRBJ1-1	TGTGCCAGCAGCTCAACAGGGCTTCTCACTGAAGCTTTCTTT	CASSSTGLLTEAFF
NA	TRBV28	NA	TRBJ2-7	TGTGCCAGCAGGGCAACCTTTGAGCAGTACTTC	CASRATFEQYF
NA	TRBV6-5	NA	TRBJ1-3	TGTGCCAGTCAGAGTCAGGGGAGCTCTGGAAACACCATATATTTT	CASQSQGSSGNTIYF
once	TRBV9	NA	TRBJ2-7	TGTGCCAGCAGCGTATCAGCAACCTACGAGCAGTACTTC	CASSVSATYEQYF